One sample yielded the 6 T cell receptor beta chains listed below, sequenced in a study of blood T cell repertoires in COVID-19. The repertoire was sequenced with immunoSEQ multiplex PCR; TCRdb's copy has only in-frame clones and lacks some. Here the sample spans 180,000 or so clones, over 80% being singletons. Sequencing input: PBMCs or T cells enriched from blood (not recorded which). These receptors all come from a woman aged 60-75 years who had recovered from COVID-19.

The V call is TRBV18, the J call TRBJ1-4; 8 bases are shared with TRBD1. With V trimmed by 3 bases and J by 4 bases, 10 bases remained unmatched. Per germline, CDR1 KGHSH and CDR2 LQKENI. The CDR3 is 17 residues long. The chain's CDR3 is CASSPIQGAGGNEKLFF. The CDR3 DNA reads as TGTGCCAGCTCACCCATCCAGGGGGCCGGTGGTAATGAAAAACTGTTTTTT.

This clone was recorded a few times. The rearrangement links TRBV2 to TRBJ2-7; a possible D gene is TRBD2 (6 bases). The CDR3 has 14 residues. Trimming cost V 1 base and J 1 base, with 8 bases left between them. CDR1 is SNHLY, CDR2 FYNNEI, per germline. The CDR3, as DNA: TGTGCCAGCAGTGAAGGGGACTGGTCCTACGAGCAGTACTTC. It specifies CASSEGDWSYEQYF.

The rearrangement joins TRBV2 to TRBJ2-5, with a possible D match to TRBD2 (6 bases). V dropped 3 bases and J dropped 4 bases, with 9 bases sitting between them. CDR1 is SNHLY and CDR2 is FYNNEI in the germline V gene. The length of the CDR3 is 13 residues. The CDR3 is CASSDAGLETQYF. CDR3 nucleotides: TGTGCCAGCAGTGATGCGGGGCTAGAGACCCAGTACTTC.

For this clone: In the same sample, other DNA sequences code for this CDR3. This sequence joins TRBV7-3 and TRBJ2-5; D is ambiguous. Germline V gene sequence: CDR1 SGHTA, CDR2 FQGTGA. V was pared by 0 bases and J by 3 bases, with 5 bases between. This CDR3 comprises 13 residues. The chain's CDR3 is CASSLTREETQYF. Here the CDR3 DNA reads TGTGCCAGCAGCTTAACTAGAGAAGAGACCCAGTACTTC. The whole variable domain, remainder taken from reference TRBV7-3 and TRBJ2-5, is GAGVSQTPSNKVTEKGKYVELRCDPISGHTALYWYRQSLGQGPEFLIYFQGTGAADDSGLPNDRFFAVRPEGSVSTLKIQRTERGDSAVYLCASSLTREETQYFGPGTRLLVL.

The rearrangement links TRBV5-1 to TRBJ2-5; D unresolved. Trimming cost V 3 bases and J 1 base, with 7 bases left between them. This CDR3 is 13 amino acids long. Germline CDR1 is SGHRS and CDR2 is YFSETQ. Written as DNA, the CDR3 is TGCGCCAGCAGCTCACAGATCCAAGAGACCCAGTACTTC. Translating gives CASSSQIQETQYF. Supplemented by reference TRBV5-1 and TRBJ2-5, the full variable domain reads KAGVTQTPRYLIKTRGQQVTLSCSPISGHRSVSWYQQTPGQGLQFLFEYFSETQRNKGNFPGRFSGRQFSNSRSEMNVSTLELGDSALYLCASSSQIQETQYFGPGTRLLVL.

This chain uses TRBV5-4 with TRBJ2-2; 8 positions agree with TRBD1. The germline CDR1 and CDR2 sequences are SGHNT and YYREEE (reference sequence). Trimming cost V 5 bases and J 7 bases; bases outside gene matches: 10. This CDR3 comprises 15 residues. CDR3 bases: TGTGCCAGCAGAAAGGACAGGGAAGTGGTCGGGGAGCTGTTTTTT. Encoded protein: CASRKDREVVGELFF.